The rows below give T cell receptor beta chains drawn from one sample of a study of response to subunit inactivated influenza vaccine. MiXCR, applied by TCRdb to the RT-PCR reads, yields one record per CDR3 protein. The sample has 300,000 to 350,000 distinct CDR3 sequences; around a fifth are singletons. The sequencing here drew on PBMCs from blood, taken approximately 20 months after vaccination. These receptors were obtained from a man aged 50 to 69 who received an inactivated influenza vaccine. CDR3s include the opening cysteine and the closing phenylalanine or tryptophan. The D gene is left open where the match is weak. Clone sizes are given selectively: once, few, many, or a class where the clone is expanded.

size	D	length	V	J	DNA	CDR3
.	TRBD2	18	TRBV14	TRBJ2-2	TGTGCCAGCAGCCAACGGACTAGCGGGAGGCCGAGCACCGGGGAGCTGTTTTTT	CASSQRTSGRPSTGELFF
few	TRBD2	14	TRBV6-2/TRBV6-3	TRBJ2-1	TGTGCCAGCAAGACTAGCGGGGGGTTCGGAGAGCAGTTCTTC	CASKTSGGFGEQFF
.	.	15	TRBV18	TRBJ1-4	TGTGCCAGCTCACCACCGGGGGGGCTGGGCGGAAAACTGTTTTTT	CASSPPGGLGGKLFF
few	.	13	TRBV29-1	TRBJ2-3	TGCAGCGTTGACCTAGGAGGGACAGATACGCAGTATTTT	CSVDLGGTDTQYF
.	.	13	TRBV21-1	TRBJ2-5	TGTGCCAGCAGCAACGGTAACCAAGAGACCCAGTACTTC	CASSNGNQETQYF
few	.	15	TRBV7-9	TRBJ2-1	TGTGCCAGCAGCTTAGGGACCAGGGCAACGGATGAGCAGTTCTTC	CASSLGTRATDEQFF
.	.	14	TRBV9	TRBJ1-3	TGTGCCAGCAGCGTAGAAGGGTCTGGGAACACCATATATTTT	CASSVEGSGNTIYF
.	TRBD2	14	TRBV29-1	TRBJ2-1	TGCAGCGTTGTCTGGACTAGCGATTACAATGAGCAGTTCTTC	CSVVWTSDYNEQFF
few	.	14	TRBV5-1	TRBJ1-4	TGCGCCAGCAGCAAGGACACAACTAATGAAAAACTGTTTTTT	CASSKDTTNEKLFF
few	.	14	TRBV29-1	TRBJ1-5	TGCAGCGTTACCCAGGGCTCGGGGAATCAGCCCCAGCATTTT	CSVTQGSGNQPQHF
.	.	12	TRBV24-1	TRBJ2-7	TGTGCCACCAGTGAAGAGGGGATCGAGCAGTACTTC	CATSEEGIEQYF
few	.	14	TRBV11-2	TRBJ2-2	TGTGCCAGCAGCCCCCAGGTGAACACCGGGGAGCTGTTTTTT	CASSPQVNTGELFF
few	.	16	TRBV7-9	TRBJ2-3	TGTGCCAGCAGCTTCGATATTGGGACTAGCACAGATACGCAGTATTTT	CASSFDIGTSTDTQYF
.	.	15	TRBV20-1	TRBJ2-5	TGCAGTGCTGAAAATGCCGGGGCCTGGGAAGAGACCCAGTACTTC	CSAENAGAWEETQYF
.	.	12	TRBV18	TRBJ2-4	TGTGCCAGCTCAACACAGGGTTTTGTTCAGTACTTC	CASSTQGFVQYF
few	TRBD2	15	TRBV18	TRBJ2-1	TGTGCCAGCTCACCATTTACTAGCGGGCCTAATGAGCAGTTCTTC	CASSPFTSGPNEQFF
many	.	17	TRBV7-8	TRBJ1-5	TGTGCCAGCAGCTTAGAATCCGGATTGTATAGCAATCAGCCCCAGCATTTT	CASSLESGLYSNQPQHF
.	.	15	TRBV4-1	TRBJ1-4	TGCGCCAGCAGTCGGGACCGGGGCTCTAATGAAAAACTGTTTTTT	CASSRDRGSNEKLFF
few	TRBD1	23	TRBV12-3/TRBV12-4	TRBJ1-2	TGTGCCAGCAGTCTTAGAGGGACAGGGGGCTTCGAGCCCAAGTTGAACTATAACTATGGCTACACCTTC	CASSLRGTGGFEPKLNYNYGYTF
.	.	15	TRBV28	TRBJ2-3	TGTGCCAGCAGTAGCGGAAAAACTAGCACAGATACGCAGTATTTT	CASSSGKTSTDTQYF
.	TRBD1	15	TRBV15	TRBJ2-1	TGTGCCACCAGCAGCCGGGACAGGGAGATCAATGAGCAGTTCTTC	CATSSRDREINEQFF
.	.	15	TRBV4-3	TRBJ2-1	TGCGCCAGCAGCCAAGAGCGGGGATTGTACAATGAGCAGTTCTTC	CASSQERGLYNEQFF
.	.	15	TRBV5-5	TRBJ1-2	TGTGCCAGCAGCTTGGGGCTAACTAGGGGCTATGGCTACACCTTC	CASSLGLTRGYGYTF
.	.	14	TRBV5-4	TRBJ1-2	TGTGCCAGCAGCTTTAACAGGGCCAAATATGGCTACACCTTC	CASSFNRAKYGYTF
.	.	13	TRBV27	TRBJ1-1	TGTGCCAGCAGGCAAGGGGTTCAAACTGAAGCTTTCTTT	CASRQGVQTEAFF
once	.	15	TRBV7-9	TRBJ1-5	TGTGCCAGCAGCTTAGGGCCCAGTTTGAACCAGCCCCAGCATTTT	CASSLGPSLNQPQHF
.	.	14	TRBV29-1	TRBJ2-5	TGCAGCGTTCAAACACAAAGGGGTCAAGAGACCCAGTACTTC	CSVQTQRGQETQYF
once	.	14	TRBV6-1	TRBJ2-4	TGTGCCAGCTCCGTGGCGGGGACAGCGGACATTCAGTACTTC	CASSVAGTADIQYF
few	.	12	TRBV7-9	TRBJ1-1	TGTGCCAGCAGCTTACTTAGCACTGAAGCTTTCTTT	CASSLLSTEAFF
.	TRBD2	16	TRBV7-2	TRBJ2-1	TGTGCCAGCAGCCCCTATACTAGCGGGGGGGACAATGAGCAGTTCTTC	CASSPYTSGGDNEQFF
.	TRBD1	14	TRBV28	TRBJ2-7	TGTGCCAGCAGTACCCGGGACAGATCCTACGAGCAGTACTTC	CASSTRDRSYEQYF
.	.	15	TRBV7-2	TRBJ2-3	TGTGCCAGCAGCCCGCCGGGGCTAGTGTCAGATACGCAGTATTTT	CASSPPGLVSDTQYF
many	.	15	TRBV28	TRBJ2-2	TGTGCCAGCAGTTCACTGGAGAGGGGAGGTGGGGAGCTGTTTTTT	CASSSLERGGGELFF
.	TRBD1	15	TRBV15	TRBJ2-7	TGTGCCACCAGCAGAGATTTGGGCAGGGGGCGCGAGCAGTACTTC	CATSRDLGRGREQYF
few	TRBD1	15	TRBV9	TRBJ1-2	TGTGCCAGCAGCGCCCCCCGGGTGACAGGGAGTGGCTACACCTTC	CASSAPRVTGSGYTF
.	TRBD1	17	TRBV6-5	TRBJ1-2	TGTGCCAGCAGTTACGTAACACCGGGACAGGTTGCGGAAGGCTACACCTTC	CASSYVTPGQVAEGYTF
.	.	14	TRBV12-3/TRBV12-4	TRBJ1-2	TGTGCCAGCAGTTTCACCGGATGGGACTATGGCTACACCTTC	CASSFTGWDYGYTF
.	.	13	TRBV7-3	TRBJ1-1	TGTGCCAGCAGCTCCCAGCCGGACACTGAAGCTTTCTTT	CASSSQPDTEAFF
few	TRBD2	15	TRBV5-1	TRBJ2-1	TGCGCCAGCTATCCTAGCGGGAGGCCGTCTAATGAGCAGTTCTTC	CASYPSGRPSNEQFF
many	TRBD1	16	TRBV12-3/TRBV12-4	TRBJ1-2	TGTGCCAGCAGTCCATCCGGGGGGACAGCACCATATGGCTACACCTTC	CASSPSGGTAPYGYTF
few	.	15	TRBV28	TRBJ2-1	TGTGCCAGCAGTCACCGGGAAAGGGGGGCCGGTGAGCAGTTCTTC	CASSHRERGAGEQFF